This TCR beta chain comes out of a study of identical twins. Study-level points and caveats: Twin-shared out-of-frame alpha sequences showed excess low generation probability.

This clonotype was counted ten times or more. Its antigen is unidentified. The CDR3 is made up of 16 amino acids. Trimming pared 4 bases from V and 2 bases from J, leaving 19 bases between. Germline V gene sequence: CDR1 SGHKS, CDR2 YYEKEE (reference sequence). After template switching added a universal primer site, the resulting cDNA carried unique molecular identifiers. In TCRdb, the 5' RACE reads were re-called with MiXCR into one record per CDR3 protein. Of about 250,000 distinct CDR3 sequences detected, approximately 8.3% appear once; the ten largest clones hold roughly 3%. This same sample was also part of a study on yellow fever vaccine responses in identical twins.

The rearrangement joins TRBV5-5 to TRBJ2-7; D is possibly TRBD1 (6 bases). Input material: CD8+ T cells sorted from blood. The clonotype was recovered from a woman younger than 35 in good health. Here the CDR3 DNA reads TGTGCCAGCAGCGGCAGGGGCCTAACCCCCCCCTACGAGCAGTACTTC. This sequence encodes CASSGRGLTPPYEQYF.